A selection of T cell receptor beta chains follows, all from one sample in a study of regulatory T cells in long-lasting Graves disease. One entry per CDR3 protein results from TCRdb running MiXCR on the multiplex PCR reads. The sample holds more than 450,000 distinct CDR3 sequences, 15% to 20% seen once. The same specimen was also included in a second study, on T cells in Graves' hyperthyroidism and ophthalmopathy.

Sequencing was performed on peripheral blood mononuclear cells (PBMCs), taken at new diagnosis, from a patient treated with antithyroid drugs. These receptors originate from a man aged 35 to 55 with Graves disease. Both conserved end residues are part of each CDR3. Each record gives: J gene, clone size, D gene, V gene, CDR3 protein, CDR3 DNA. D genes are given only for firm matches. Clone size is stated in some rows and not others, as once, few, many or a class when expanded.

J gene: TRBJ1-6
clone size: .
D gene: .
V gene: TRBV20-1
CDR3 protein: CSSRGSSYNSPLHF
CDR3 DNA: TGCAGTTCTCGGGGGAGCTCCTATAATTCACCCCTCCACTTT

J gene: TRBJ2-7
clone size: many
D gene: TRBD2
V gene: TRBV27
CDR3 protein: CASSKSLAGVGEQYF
CDR3 DNA: TGTGCCAGCAGTAAAAGCCTAGCGGGAGTCGGCGAGCAGTACTTC

J gene: TRBJ2-3
clone size: many
D gene: .
V gene: TRBV5-1
CDR3 protein: CASSQDGTRTDTQYF
CDR3 DNA: TGCGCCAGCAGCCAGGACGGAACTCGCACAGATACGCAGTATTTT

J gene: TRBJ1-3
clone size: many
D gene: .
V gene: TRBV11-2
CDR3 protein: CASSLPAAAGNTIYF
CDR3 DNA: TGTGCCAGCAGCTTACCCGCGGCGGCCGGAAACACCATATATTTT

J gene: TRBJ2-1
clone size: .
D gene: .
V gene: TRBV7-9
CDR3 protein: CASSSRGQRWNEQFF
CDR3 DNA: TGTGCCAGCAGCAGCCGGGGCCAGAGGTGGAATGAGCAGTTCTTC

J gene: TRBJ2-7
clone size: many
D gene: .
V gene: TRBV3-1
CDR3 protein: CASSQDTTRQYF
CDR3 DNA: TGTGCCAGCAGCCAAGATACTACCCGGCAGTACTTC

J gene: TRBJ2-3
clone size: many
D gene: .
V gene: TRBV20-1
CDR3 protein: CSATRTEGPTDTQYF
CDR3 DNA: TGCAGTGCTACACGAACAGAGGGTCCCACAGATACGCAGTATTTT

J gene: TRBJ2-7
clone size: many
D gene: .
V gene: TRBV28
CDR3 protein: CASSSTGGGEQYF
CDR3 DNA: TGTGCCAGCAGTTCAACAGGGGGGGGCGAGCAGTACTTC

J gene: TRBJ1-2
clone size: many
D gene: .
V gene: TRBV20-1
CDR3 protein: CSASGGTNYGYTF
CDR3 DNA: TGCAGTGCTAGCGGGGGAACTAACTATGGCTACACCTTC

J gene: TRBJ2-5
clone size: few
D gene: .
V gene: TRBV14
CDR3 protein: CASSQEEGTVQETQYF
CDR3 DNA: TGTGCCAGCAGCCAAGAAGAGGGGACGGTCCAAGAGACCCAGTACTTC

J gene: TRBJ2-4
clone size: few
D gene: .
V gene: TRBV7-2
CDR3 protein: CASSGYRIAKNIQYF
CDR3 DNA: TGTGCCAGCAGCGGATATCGGATAGCCAAAAACATTCAGTACTTC

J gene: TRBJ2-7
clone size: few
D gene: TRBD2
V gene: TRBV28
CDR3 protein: CASKELAGEQYF
CDR3 DNA: TGTGCCAGCAAGGAACTAGCGGGAGAGCAGTACTTC

J gene: TRBJ1-2
clone size: .
D gene: TRBD1
V gene: TRBV19
CDR3 protein: CATTPTGTGITYGYTF
CDR3 DNA: TGTGCCACCACACCAACCGGGACAGGGATTACCTATGGCTACACCTTC

J gene: TRBJ2-5
clone size: many
D gene: TRBD2
V gene: TRBV11-2
CDR3 protein: CASSLVLAGVGQETQYF
CDR3 DNA: TGTGCCAGCAGCTTAGTGCTAGCGGGAGTAGGCCAAGAGACCCAGTACTTC

J gene: TRBJ1-1
clone size: many
D gene: .
V gene: TRBV7-2
CDR3 protein: CASSFRAVDTEAFF
CDR3 DNA: TGTGCCAGCAGCTTCAGGGCCGTGGACACTGAAGCTTTCTTT

J gene: TRBJ2-1
clone size: .
D gene: TRBD2
V gene: TRBV4-1
CDR3 protein: CASSQVLAGDYEQFF
CDR3 DNA: TGCGCCAGCAGCCAAGTACTAGCGGGGGACTATGAGCAGTTCTTC

J gene: TRBJ1-2
clone size: .
D gene: .
V gene: TRBV4-2
CDR3 protein: CASSQSPTSVNYGYTF
CDR3 DNA: TGTGCCAGCAGCCAATCCCCGACCTCCGTTAACTATGGCTACACCTTC

J gene: TRBJ2-1
clone size: .
D gene: .
V gene: TRBV6-1
CDR3 protein: CASSGFAYNEQFF
CDR3 DNA: TGTGCCAGCAGTGGGTTTGCCTACAATGAGCAGTTCTTC

J gene: TRBJ2-7
clone size: many
D gene: .
V gene: TRBV6-1
CDR3 protein: CASRTSTNHEQYF
CDR3 DNA: TGTGCCAGCAGAACTTCTACCAACCACGAGCAGTACTTC

J gene: TRBJ2-3
clone size: many
D gene: .
V gene: TRBV12-3/TRBV12-4
CDR3 protein: CASSPGQDTQYF
CDR3 DNA: TGTGCCAGCAGTCCCGGACAGGATACGCAGTATTTT

J gene: TRBJ1-2
clone size: many
D gene: TRBD1
V gene: TRBV29-1
CDR3 protein: CSVPGQGIGGYTF
CDR3 DNA: TGCAGCGTCCCGGGACAGGGGATTGGCGGCTACACCTTC

J gene: TRBJ2-2
clone size: few
D gene: .
V gene: TRBV12-3/TRBV12-4
CDR3 protein: CASSLLYTGELFF
CDR3 DNA: TGTGCCAGCAGTTTATTATACACCGGGGAGCTGTTTTTT

J gene: TRBJ2-1
clone size: .
D gene: TRBD2
V gene: TRBV5-5
CDR3 protein: CASSLVVTSGSFNEQFF
CDR3 DNA: TGTGCCAGCAGCTTGGTGGTAACTAGCGGGAGCTTCAATGAGCAGTTCTTC

J gene: TRBJ2-7
clone size: few
D gene: .
V gene: TRBV6-1
CDR3 protein: CASSEAASSYEQYF
CDR3 DNA: TGTGCCAGCAGTGAAGCCGCCAGCTCCTACGAGCAGTACTTC

J gene: TRBJ2-1
clone size: many
D gene: TRBD2
V gene: TRBV12-3/TRBV12-4
CDR3 protein: CASSFRASGGLKGYNEQFF
CDR3 DNA: TGTGCCAGCAGTTTTAGGGCTAGCGGAGGGCTTAAGGGGTACAATGAGCAGTTCTTC

J gene: TRBJ2-5
clone size: few
D gene: TRBD2
V gene: TRBV7-2
CDR3 protein: CASSLDSSGSVPGTQYF
CDR3 DNA: TGTGCCAGCAGCTTAGATTCTAGCGGATCCGTACCGGGAACCCAGTACTTC

J gene: TRBJ1-1
clone size: .
D gene: .
V gene: TRBV20-1
CDR3 protein: CSAVIGNTEAFF
CDR3 DNA: TGCAGTGCTGTCATTGGGAACACTGAAGCTTTCTTT

J gene: TRBJ1-4
clone size: .
D gene: .
V gene: TRBV5-1
CDR3 protein: CASSLSVGEKLFF
CDR3 DNA: TGCGCCAGCAGCTTGAGTGTAGGGGAAAAACTGTTTTTT

J gene: TRBJ1-1
clone size: many
D gene: TRBD1
V gene: TRBV5-1
CDR3 protein: CASSKDRVSTEAFF
CDR3 DNA: TGCGCCAGCAGCAAGGACAGGGTGAGCACTGAAGCTTTCTTT

J gene: TRBJ2-2
clone size: many
D gene: TRBD2
V gene: TRBV3-1
CDR3 protein: CASSRSGRGTGELFF
CDR3 DNA: TGTGCCAGCAGCCGTAGCGGGAGAGGAACCGGGGAGCTGTTTTTT

J gene: TRBJ2-1
clone size: .
D gene: TRBD2
V gene: TRBV3-1
CDR3 protein: CASSQDLAGGRRYNEQFF
CDR3 DNA: TGTGCCAGCAGCCAAGACCTAGCGGGAGGAAGACGGTACAATGAGCAGTTCTTC

J gene: TRBJ2-2
clone size: many
D gene: .
V gene: TRBV6-5
CDR3 protein: CASSYSTTTGELFF
CDR3 DNA: TGTGCCAGCAGTTACTCGACTACCACCGGGGAGCTGTTTTTT

J gene: TRBJ2-7
clone size: many
D gene: TRBD2
V gene: TRBV5-1
CDR3 protein: CASRLAGVPYEQYF
CDR3 DNA: TGCGCCAGCCGGCTAGCGGGCGTACCCTACGAGCAGTACTTC

J gene: TRBJ2-1
clone size: many
D gene: .
V gene: TRBV29-1
CDR3 protein: CSVESLGYSYNEQFF
CDR3 DNA: TGCAGCGTTGAATCTTTGGGGTACTCCTACAATGAGCAGTTCTTC

J gene: TRBJ2-1
clone size: many
D gene: TRBD2
V gene: TRBV27
CDR3 protein: CASSLSLGQRGEGDEQFF
CDR3 DNA: TGTGCCAGCAGTCTCTCCCTTGGGCAGCGGGGGGAGGGCGATGAGCAGTTCTTC

J gene: TRBJ1-5
clone size: few
D gene: .
V gene: TRBV7-8
CDR3 protein: CASSPAGTNQPQHF
CDR3 DNA: TGTGCCAGCAGCCCCGCAGGAACCAATCAGCCCCAGCATTTT

J gene: TRBJ2-1
clone size: .
D gene: .
V gene: TRBV5-6
CDR3 protein: CASSFRGTPNNEQFF
CDR3 DNA: TGTGCCAGCAGTTTTAGGGGGACACCAAACAATGAGCAGTTCTTC

J gene: TRBJ2-1
clone size: .
D gene: .
V gene: TRBV12-3/TRBV12-4
CDR3 protein: CASSLFRSYNEQFF
CDR3 DNA: TGTGCCAGCAGTTTATTTAGAAGCTACAATGAGCAGTTCTTC

J gene: TRBJ2-3
clone size: few
D gene: TRBD2
V gene: TRBV20-1
CDR3 protein: CSAYDFRLATDTQYF
CDR3 DNA: TGCAGTGCTTACGACTTCCGACTAGCCACAGATACGCAGTATTTT

J gene: TRBJ2-3
clone size: few
D gene: TRBD2
V gene: TRBV7-9
CDR3 protein: CASSTGGGSVTDTQYF
CDR3 DNA: TGTGCCAGCAGCACGGGTGGCGGGAGTGTCACAGATACGCAGTATTTT

J gene: TRBJ1-4
clone size: few
D gene: TRBD1
V gene: TRBV19
CDR3 protein: CASSTLLDRGLRKLFF
CDR3 DNA: TGTGCCAGTAGCACACTCTTGGACAGGGGATTACGGAAACTGTTTTTT

J gene: TRBJ2-7
clone size: many
D gene: TRBD1
V gene: TRBV28
CDR3 protein: CASSFSGQGGDEQYF
CDR3 DNA: TGTGCCAGCAGTTTTTCGGGACAGGGTGGCGACGAGCAGTACTTC

J gene: TRBJ2-5
clone size: .
D gene: .
V gene: TRBV2
CDR3 protein: CASSSGKEETQYF
CDR3 DNA: TGTGCCAGCAGCTCGGGAAAAGAAGAGACCCAGTACTTC

J gene: TRBJ2-5
clone size: few
D gene: TRBD1
V gene: TRBV20-1
CDR3 protein: CSARRDRGPETQYF
CDR3 DNA: TGCAGTGCAAGGAGGGACAGGGGGCCTGAGACCCAGTACTTC

J gene: TRBJ2-3
clone size: many
D gene: .
V gene: TRBV3-1
CDR3 protein: CASSQNPPGRYTDTQYF
CDR3 DNA: TGTGCCAGCAGCCAAAACCCTCCGGGACGGTACACAGATACGCAGTATTTT

J gene: TRBJ1-2
clone size: .
D gene: .
V gene: TRBV28
CDR3 protein: CASRRGGGGRGYTF
CDR3 DNA: TGTGCCAGCAGACGGGGGGGTGGGGGCAGGGGCTACACCTTC